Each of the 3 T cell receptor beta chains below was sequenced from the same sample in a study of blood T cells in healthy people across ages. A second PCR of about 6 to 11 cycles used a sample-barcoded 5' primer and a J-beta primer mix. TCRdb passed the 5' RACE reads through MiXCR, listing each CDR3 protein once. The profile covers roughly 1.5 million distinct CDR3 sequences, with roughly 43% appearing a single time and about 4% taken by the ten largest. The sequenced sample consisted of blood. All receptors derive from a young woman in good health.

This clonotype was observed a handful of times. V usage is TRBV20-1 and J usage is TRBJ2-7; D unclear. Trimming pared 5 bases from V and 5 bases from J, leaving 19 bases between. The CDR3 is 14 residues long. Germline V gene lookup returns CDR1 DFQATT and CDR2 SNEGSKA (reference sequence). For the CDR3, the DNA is TGCAGTGCTCCCCGAAGGTGGGGTAAGGACGAGCAGTACTTC. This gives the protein CSAPRRWGKDEQYF.

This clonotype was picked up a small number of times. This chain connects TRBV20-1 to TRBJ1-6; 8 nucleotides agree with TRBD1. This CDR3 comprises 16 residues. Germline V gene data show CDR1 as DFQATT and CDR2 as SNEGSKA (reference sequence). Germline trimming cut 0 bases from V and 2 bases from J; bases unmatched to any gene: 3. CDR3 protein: CSARDRTGPYNSPLHF. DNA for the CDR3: TGCAGTGCTAGAGATCGGACAGGGCCCTATAATTCACCCCTCCACTTT.

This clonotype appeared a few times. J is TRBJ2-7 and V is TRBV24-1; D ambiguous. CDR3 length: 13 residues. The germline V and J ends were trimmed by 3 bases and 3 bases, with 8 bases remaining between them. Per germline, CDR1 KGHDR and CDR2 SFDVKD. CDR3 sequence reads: CATSDPNSYEQYF. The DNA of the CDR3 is TGTGCCACCAGTGATCCAAATAGCTACGAGCAGTACTTC.